This entry is about one T cell receptor (beta chain). The target antigen is unknown. One entry per CDR3 protein, called by TCRdb with MiXCR from the PCR reads. The top ten clones hold around 1.1% of a sample with some 20,000 distinct CDR3 sequences, around three fifths of them seen once. The record originates from a study of vaccination and CD4 T cells after COVID-19. On the study more broadly: For each participant, vaccination comprised two doses of either the BNT162b2 or the mRNA-1273 vaccine. Median time from COVID diagnosis to post-COVID sampling was more than 95 days (35 to 161). Findings of the study overall: Convalescent patients gained a median 86.3% of their reactive clones only post-vaccination. Median SARS-CoV-2-reactive clonotype numbers rose nonsignificantly, about 21 to 38.

Specimen: CD4+ T cells from blood, collected before SARS-CoV-2 vaccination. The TCR comes from a human donor who had recovered from COVID-19.

CDR3 DNA: TGTGCCAGCAGCTTAGAGATAGGGACGGGCGGCTACACCTTC. Encoded protein: CASSLEIGTGGYTF. V and J are TRBV7-9 and TRBJ1-2; a possible D gene is TRBD1 (5 bases). Trimming left V 1 base short and J 8 bases short, with 14 bases between. Germline V gene lookup returns CDR1 SEHNR and CDR2 FQNEAQ (reference sequence). CDR3 length: 14 amino acids.